This TCR beta chain was retrieved from a study of shared clonotypes between healthy human individuals. Over several immunoSEQ plates, each subset's genomic DNA was distributed in even portions. Method: immunoSEQ multiplex PCR; TCRdb's copy keeps in-frame clones and lacks some. The table records about 1 million clones, approximately 68% of them present only once. This CDR3 contains 13 residues. Trimming left V 3 bases short and J 2 bases short, with 8 bases between. Germline assignment: CDR1 MDHEN and CDR2 SYDVKM. The sequenced material came from memory CD4+ T cells sorted from blood. As to subset: CD45RA-negative fraction. V is TRBV28 and J is TRBJ2-7; maybe TRBD1 (6 bases). This sequence originates from a man aged 18-30 years in good health. The CDR3, as DNA: TGTGCCAGCAGTTTGCCAGGGGCCTACGAGCAGTACTTC. It encodes CASSLPGAYEQYF.